Presented here are 4 T cell receptor beta chains from one specimen sequenced in a study of beta chain features in type 1 diabetes. Regarding the study as a whole: Researchers report that Type 1 diabetes patients had moderately but significantly shorter TCRB CDR3s across all four CD4+ subsets.

Sequencing targeted expressed TCRB transcripts, as all isolated RNA had been reverse transcribed. Clones were read by immunoSEQ multiplex PCR, and TCRdb kept only the in-frame ones, dropping some. Among about 340,000 clones listed, approximately 9.9% were seen once. No antigen has been assigned to these receptors. Sequencing input: central memory CD4+ T cells from blood. These receptors were taken from a man under 40 with type 1 diabetes.

This clone was seen only a few times. The V gene is TRBV6-5, the J gene TRBJ2-5; D remains unclear. Germline CDR1 is MNHEY and CDR2 is SVGAGI. Trimming took 4 bases from V and 1 from J, leaving 13 bases between them. The CDR3 sequence is 15 residues long. DNA for the CDR3: TGTGCCAGCAGTTTGGGCCGCGATCCCCAAGAGACCCAGTACTTC. The encoded protein is CASSLGRDPQETQYF.

The chain employs TRBV4-3 and TRBJ2-7; unclear D gene. The germline gives CDR1 LGHNA, CDR2 YSLEER. V shed 0 bases and J shed 3 bases, with 9 bases lying between them. The CDR3 covers 14 residues. The CDR3 loop reads CASSQEVVGYEQYF. DNA of the CDR3: TGCGCCAGCAGCCAAGAGGTGGTAGGCTACGAGCAGTACTTC.

This clone occurred a few times. The rearrangement uses TRBV9 and TRBJ2-5; 10 nucleotides align to TRBD1. Germline CDR1 SGDLS, CDR2 YYNGEE. CDR3 length equals 15 residues. The J segment lost 7 bases and the V segment lost 3 bases, leaving 9 bases of the junction unmatched. The CDR3 loop reads CASSASGTGEVTQYF. Here the CDR3 DNA reads TGTGCCAGCAGCGCATCCGGGACAGGGGAAGTGACCCAGTACTTC.

This chain uses TRBV29-1 with TRBJ1-4; D remains unclear. Per germline, CDR1 SQVTM and CDR2 ANQGSEA. CDR3 length: 12 amino acids. V lost 4 bases to trimming and J lost 3 bases, with 6 bases between them. The CDR3 DNA reads TGCAGCGTTGTAGACCCTAATGAAAAACTGTTTTTT. It codes for CSVVDPNEKLFF.